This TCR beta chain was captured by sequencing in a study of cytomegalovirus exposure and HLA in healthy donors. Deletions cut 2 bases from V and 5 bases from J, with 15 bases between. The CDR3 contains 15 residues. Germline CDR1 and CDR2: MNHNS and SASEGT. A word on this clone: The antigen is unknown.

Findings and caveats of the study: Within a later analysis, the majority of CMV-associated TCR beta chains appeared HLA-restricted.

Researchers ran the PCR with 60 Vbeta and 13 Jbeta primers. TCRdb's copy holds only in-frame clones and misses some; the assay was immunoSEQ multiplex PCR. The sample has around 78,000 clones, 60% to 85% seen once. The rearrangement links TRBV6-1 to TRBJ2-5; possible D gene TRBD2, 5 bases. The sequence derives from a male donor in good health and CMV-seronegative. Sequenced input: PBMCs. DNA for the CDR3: TGTGCCAGCAGTGAACCAGCGGCTTGGAGGGAGACCCAGTACTTC. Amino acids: CASSEPAAWRETQYF.